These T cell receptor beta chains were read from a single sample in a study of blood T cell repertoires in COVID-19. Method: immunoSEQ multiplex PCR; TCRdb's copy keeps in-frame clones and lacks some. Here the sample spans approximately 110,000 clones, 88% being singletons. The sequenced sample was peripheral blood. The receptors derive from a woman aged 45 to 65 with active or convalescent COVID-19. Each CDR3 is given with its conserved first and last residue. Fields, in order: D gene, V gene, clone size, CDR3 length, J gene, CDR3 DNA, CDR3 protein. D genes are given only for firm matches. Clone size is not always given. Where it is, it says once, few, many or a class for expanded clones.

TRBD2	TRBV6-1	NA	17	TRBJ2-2	TGTGCCAGCAGTGAAGCTCAGGGTAGCGGGAACGCCGGGGAGCTGTTTTTT	CASSEAQGSGNAGELFF
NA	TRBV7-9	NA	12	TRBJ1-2	TGTGCCAGCAGCTTCCGTAACTATGGCTACACCTTC	CASSFRNYGYTF
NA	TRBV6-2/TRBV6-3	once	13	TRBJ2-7	TGTGCCAGCAGTTCTGGCCGATTCTACGAGCAGTACTTC	CASSSGRFYEQYF
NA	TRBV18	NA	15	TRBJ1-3	TGTGCCAGCTCACAGGACCAGGTGGGGGCAAACACCATATATTTT	CASSQDQVGANTIYF
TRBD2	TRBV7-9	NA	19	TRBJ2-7	TGTGCCAGCAGCTTAGGACTAGCGGGAGGGCCGACGATAATCTACGAGCAGTACTTC	CASSLGLAGGPTIIYEQYF
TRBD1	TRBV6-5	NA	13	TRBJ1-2	TGTGCCAGCAGTCGGGGACAGGGAGGGGGCTACACCTTC	CASSRGQGGGYTF
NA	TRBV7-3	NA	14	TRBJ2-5	TGTGCCAGCAGCCCCGGACATGCCAAAGAGACCCAGTACTTC	CASSPGHAKETQYF
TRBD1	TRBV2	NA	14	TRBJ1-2	TGTGCCAGCAGAATCCGGGACAGGGGCTATGGCTACACCTTC	CASRIRDRGYGYTF
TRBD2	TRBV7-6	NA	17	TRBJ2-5	TGTGCCAGCAGCCGACCGACTAGCGGGAGCACCCAAGAGACCCAGTACTTC	CASSRPTSGSTQETQYF
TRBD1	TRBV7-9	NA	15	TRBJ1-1	TGTGCCAGCAGCTTAGACAGGGGAGGAACAACTGAAGCTTTCTTT	CASSLDRGGTTEAFF
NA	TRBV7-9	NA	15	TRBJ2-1	TGTGCCAGCAGCTTCGGGGGAGTTCCCTACAATGAGCAGTTCTTC	CASSFGGVPYNEQFF
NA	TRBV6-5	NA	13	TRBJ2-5	TGTGCCAGCCGATCAGGGGCAATGGAGACCCAGTACTTC	CASRSGAMETQYF
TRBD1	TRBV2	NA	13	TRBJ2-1	TGTGCCAGCAGAGGGACAGGGGGTTATGAGCAGTTCTTC	CASRGTGGYEQFF
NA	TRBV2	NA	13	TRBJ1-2	TGTGCCAGCAGTGAAGGACACCGCTATGGCTACACCTTC	CASSEGHRYGYTF
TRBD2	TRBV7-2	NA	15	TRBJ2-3	TGTGCCAGCAGCCCCTCGGGACTAGCGGGAGATACGCAGTATTTT	CASSPSGLAGDTQYF
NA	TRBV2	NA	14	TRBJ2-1	TGTGCCAGCACCCCGGAGGGAGTGTACAATGAGCAGTTCTTC	CASTPEGVYNEQFF
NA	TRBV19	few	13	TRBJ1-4	TGTGCCATCCGGGAGAACCGAGGGGAAAAACTGTTTTTT	CAIRENRGEKLFF
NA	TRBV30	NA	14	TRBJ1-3	TGTGCCTGGAGCGATCAGGGGCTGGGAAACACCATATATTTT	CAWSDQGLGNTIYF
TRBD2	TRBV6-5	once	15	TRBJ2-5	TGTGCCAGCAGGAGACTAGCGGGAGGGGGGGAGACCCAGTACTTC	CASRRLAGGGETQYF
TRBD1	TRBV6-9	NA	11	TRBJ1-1	TGTGCCAGCAGCCGACAGGGAAAAGCTTTCTTT	CASSRQGKAFF
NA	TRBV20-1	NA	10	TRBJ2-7	TGCAGTGCCGCCCGAGGAGAGCAGTACTTC	CSAARGEQYF
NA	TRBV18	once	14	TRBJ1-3	TGTGCCAGCTCACCACAGGGGACTGGAAACACCATATATTTT	CASSPQGTGNTIYF
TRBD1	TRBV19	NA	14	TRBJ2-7	TGTGCCAGTAGCGTAATAGGGGGCGGCTACGAGCAGTACTTC	CASSVIGGGYEQYF
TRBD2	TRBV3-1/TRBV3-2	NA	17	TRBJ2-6	TGTGCCAGCAGAGGGACTAGCGCGAGCTCTGGGGCCAACGTCCTGACTTTC	CASRGTSASSGANVLTF
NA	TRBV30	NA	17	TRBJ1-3	TGTGCCTGGAGGGGGCCCTCTCAAGGGTATACTGGAAACACCATATATTTT	CAWRGPSQGYTGNTIYF
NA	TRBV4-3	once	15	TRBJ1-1	TGCGCCAGCAGCCGAGCCGCAGGGGTTGGTGCTGAAGCTTTCTTT	CASSRAAGVGAEAFF
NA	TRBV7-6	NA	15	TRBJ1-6	TGTGCCAGCAGCTTAGCGGCTCATGGCAATTCACCCCTCCACTTT	CASSLAAHGNSPLHF
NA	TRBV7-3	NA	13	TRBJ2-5	TGTGCCAGCAGCTCGGACATTGAAGAGACCCAGTACTTC	CASSSDIEETQYF
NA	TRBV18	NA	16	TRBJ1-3	TGTGCCAGCTCACCTTCTAGCGTGGGCTCTGGAAACACCATATATTTT	CASSPSSVGSGNTIYF
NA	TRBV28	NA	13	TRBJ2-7	TGTGCCAGCAGTTACAGGCCGAAGAGCGAGCAGTACTTC	CASSYRPKSEQYF
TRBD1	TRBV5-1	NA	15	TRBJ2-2	TGCGCCAGCATCCCACAGGGGTCAAGCACCGGGGAGCTGTTTTTT	CASIPQGSSTGELFF
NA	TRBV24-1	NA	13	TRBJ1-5	TGTGCCACCAGTGCTTCAGGGGTTGGGCCCCAGCATTTT	CATSASGVGPQHF
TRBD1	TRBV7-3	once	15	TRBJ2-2	TGTGCCAGCAGGCGGACAGGGGAGGTAATCGGGGAGCTGTTTTTT	CASRRTGEVIGELFF
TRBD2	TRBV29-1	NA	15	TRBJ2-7	TGCAGCTCCACTATAGCGGGAAGGCGGGGGGGCGAGCAGTACTTC	CSSTIAGRRGGEQYF
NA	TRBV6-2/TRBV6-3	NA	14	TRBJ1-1	TGTGCCAGCAGTTTCTTACTGTCTAACACTGAAGCTTTCTTT	CASSFLLSNTEAFF
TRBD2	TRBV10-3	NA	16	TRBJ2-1	TGTGCCATCAGTGAGTCTGGACTAGCGGTCTACAATGAGCAGTTCTTC	CAISESGLAVYNEQFF
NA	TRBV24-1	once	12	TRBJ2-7	TGTGCCACCAGTGCTGTCACTTACGAGCAGTACTTC	CATSAVTYEQYF
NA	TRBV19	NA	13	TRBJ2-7	TGTGCCAGTAGTCCAGGTAACCCCTACGAGCAGTACTTC	CASSPGNPYEQYF
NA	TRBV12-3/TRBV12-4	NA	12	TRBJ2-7	TGTGCCAGCTCGGGACTCCGCTACGAGCAGTACTTC	CASSGLRYEQYF
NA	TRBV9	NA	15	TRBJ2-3	TGTGCCAGCAGCGTGCGGCGGGGTAGCACAGATACGCAGTATTTT	CASSVRRGSTDTQYF
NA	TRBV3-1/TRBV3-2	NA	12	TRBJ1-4	TGTGCCAGCAGCCTACAGAAGGAAAAACTGTTTTTT	CASSLQKEKLFF
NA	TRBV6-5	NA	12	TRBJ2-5	TGTGCCACACGGACTGCCCAAGAGACCCAGTACTTC	CATRTAQETQYF
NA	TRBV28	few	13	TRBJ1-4	TGTGCCAGCAGTTTATTCCCAGGCCCTAAACTGTTTTTT	CASSLFPGPKLFF
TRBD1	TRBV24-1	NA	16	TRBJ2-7	TGTGCCACCAGTGATCAGCTGACAGGGACCACCTACGAGCAGTACTTC	CATSDQLTGTTYEQYF
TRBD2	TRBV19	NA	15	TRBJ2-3	TGTGCCAGTAGTCGGCTAGCGGGATTTGCAGATACGCAGTATTTT	CASSRLAGFADTQYF
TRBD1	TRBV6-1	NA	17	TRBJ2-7	TGTGCCAGCAGTGGCCATACGACGGACAGGGGGCGAAACGAGCAGTACTTC	CASSGHTTDRGRNEQYF
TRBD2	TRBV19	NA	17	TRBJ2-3	TGTGCCAGTAGTATAGGCGCTAGCGGGAGGGGCACAGATACGCAGTATTTT	CASSIGASGRGTDTQYF
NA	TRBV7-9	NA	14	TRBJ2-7	TGTGCCAGCAGCTTAGGTAGCAGCAACACTGAGCAGTACTTC	CASSLGSSNTEQYF
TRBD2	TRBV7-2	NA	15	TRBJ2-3	TGTGCCAGCAGCCCTAGCGGGGGGGGCACAGATACGCAGTATTTT	CASSPSGGGTDTQYF
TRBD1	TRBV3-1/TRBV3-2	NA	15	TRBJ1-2	TGTGCCAGCAGCCAAGATAGGGGACAGTCCCATGGCTACACCTTC	CASSQDRGQSHGYTF
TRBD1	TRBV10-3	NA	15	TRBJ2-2	TGTGCCATTCGTCCTCAGGGGGCGCAAACCGGGGAGCTGTTTTTT	CAIRPQGAQTGELFF